This TCR beta chain was sequenced during a study of control samples from healthy donors and cancer patients. Germline CDR1 reads GTSNPN; CDR2 reads SVGIG (reference sequence). V lost 3 bases, J lost 4 bases, and 8 bases stayed unmatched. The CDR3 contains 14 residues. TCRdb's copy holds only in-frame clones and misses some; the assay was immunoSEQ multiplex PCR. Among some 97,000 clones listed, less than 90% were seen once. The sequence was obtained from a woman in her 50s in good health. The chain couples TRBV30 to TRBJ1-2; TRBD1 aligns across 7 bases. Sequenced input: blood. CDR3 DNA: TGTGCCTGGAGATCGACAGGGTTAGTCTATGGCTACACCTTC. The encoded protein is CAWRSTGLVYGYTF.